This TCR beta chain was documented in a study of shared clonotypes between healthy human individuals. Study context: Donors, aged 18 to 49, were two women and a few men.

The method was immunoSEQ multiplex PCR; TCRdb's version includes in-frame clones alone and lacks a portion of them. The table lists 2 million to 2.5 million clones, 92% of them singletons. The CDR3 has 14 residues. Trimming removed 0 bases from V and 3 bases from J, with 8 bases in between. From germline, CDR1 is MGHRA and CDR2 YSYEKL. The chain carries TRBV4-1 and TRBJ1-2, with D unresolved. The clonotype comes from a man younger than 35 in good health. Some clones in this sample may be carry-over from other donors' samples. Sequencing input: naive CD4+ T cells from PBMCs. As to subset: CD45RA+ positively selected. The CDR3 DNA follows: TGCGCCAGCAGCCAAGAACGGAGTTACTATGGCTACACCTTC. This translates into CASSQERSYYGYTF.